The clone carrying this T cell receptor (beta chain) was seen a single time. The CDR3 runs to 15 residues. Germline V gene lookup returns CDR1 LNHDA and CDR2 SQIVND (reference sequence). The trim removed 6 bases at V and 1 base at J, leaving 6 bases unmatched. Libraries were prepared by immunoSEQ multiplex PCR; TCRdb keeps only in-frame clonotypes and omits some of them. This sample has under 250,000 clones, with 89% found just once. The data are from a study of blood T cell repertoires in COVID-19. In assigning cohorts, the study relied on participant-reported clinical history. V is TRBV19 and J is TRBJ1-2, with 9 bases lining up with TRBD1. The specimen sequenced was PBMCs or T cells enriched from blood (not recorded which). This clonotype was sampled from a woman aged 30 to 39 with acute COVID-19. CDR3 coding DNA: TGTGCCAGTAGGGAAGGACAGGGGAATAACTATGGCTACACCTTC. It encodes CASREGQGNNYGYTF.